The 10 T cell receptor beta chains reported below all come from one sample, sequenced in a study of blood T cell repertoires in COVID-19. This table comes from immunoSEQ multiplex PCR, and its TCRdb copy is limited to in-frame clones, with some not included. The table lists some 180,000 clones, more than 70% of them singletons, with roughly 6.2% in the top ten. The sequenced sample was PBMCs or T cells enriched from blood (not recorded which). The receptors originated from a man aged 35 to 55 who had recovered from COVID-19.

The rearrangement uses TRBV5-3 and TRBJ1-2; 7 bases match TRBD1. TRBV5-3 has ORF status, its function being uncertain. The ends lost 1 base at V and 3 bases at J; junction bases unmatched: 9. This CDR3 has 16 residues. The CDR3 coding sequence is TGTGCCAGAAGCTTGTGGACAGGCGGCGCGGACTATGGCTACACCTTC. Protein product: CARSLWTGGADYGYTF.

The table lists this clone with a count of one. The chain joins TRBV5-1 to TRBJ2-6; D perhaps matches TRBD1 (7 bases). V lost 4 bases and J lost 1, with 15 bases in between. Germline V lookup: CDR1 SGHRS, CDR2 YFSETQ. CDR3 length: 17 amino acids. CDR3 protein: CASSPEGRGSGANVLTF. The CDR3, as DNA: TGCGCCAGCAGCCCGGAGGGCAGGGGGTCTGGGGCCAACGTCCTGACTTTC.

V gene TRBV10-3 combines with J gene TRBJ1-2, with 9 bases fitting TRBD1. V was clipped by 6 bases and J by 2 bases; unmatched bases: 10. The CDR3 is 16 residues long. The germline V gene has CDR1 ENHRY and CDR2 SYGVKD. This chain's CDR3 is CAIRDNTGGANYGYTF. The CDR3 bases are TGTGCCATCAGGGATAATACAGGGGGCGCGAACTATGGCTACACCTTC.

V is TRBV19 and J is TRBJ2-1, with D maybe TRBD2 (7 bases). Germline V gene data show CDR1 as LNHDA and CDR2 as SQIVND (reference sequence). The V gene lost 3 bases and the J gene lost 2 bases, with 11 bases spanning the gap. CDR3 length equals 15 residues. CDR3 residues: CASSMAGATYNEQFF. The CDR3, as DNA: TGTGCCAGTAGTATGGCGGGGGCTACCTACAATGAGCAGTTCTTC.

The gene calls are TRBV5-4 and TRBJ2-7; D might be TRBD2 (6 bases). V was clipped by 2 bases and J by 5 bases, with 17 bases between them. The CDR3 runs 15 residues. Germline V lookup: CDR1 SGHNT, CDR2 YYREEE (reference sequence). In nucleotides, the CDR3 is TGTGCCAGCAGCTTCCCCTTAGGGGAGGTCGACGAGCAGTACTTC. Translating gives CASSFPLGEVDEQYF.

J is TRBJ1-3 and V is TRBV28, with D perhaps matching TRBD1 (6 bases). Germline CDR1 and CDR2: MDHEN and SYDVKM. The CDR3 is made up of 14 amino acids. Trimming shortened V by 8 bases and J by 4 bases, and 15 bases separated the two germline ends. As DNA, the CDR3 is TGTGCCAGCCGAGGGGGACAAATGGGAAACACCATATATTTT. It is translated as CASRGGQMGNTIYF.

This chain connects TRBV4-1 to TRBJ1-5, with D unclear. Trimming stripped 1 base from V and 4 bases from J, with 17 bases between. The CDR3 loop spans 17 amino acids. Germline V gene lookup returns CDR1 MGHRA and CDR2 YSYEKL. The CDR3 DNA reads as TGCGCCAGCAGCCAAGGGGGTGGGCGGGGAAGAAATCAGCCCCAGCATTTT. Protein: CASSQGGGRGRNQPQHF.

This rearrangement joins TRBV6-5 to TRBJ1-1, with D unresolved. Trimming stripped 9 bases from V and 3 bases from J, with 8 bases between. The CDR3 runs to 11 residues. Germline CDR1 is MNHEY and CDR2 is SVGAGI. CDR3 sequence (DNA): TGTGCCAGTTTCCGGGACACTGAAGCTTTCTTT. Residues: CASFRDTEAFF.

This clone has just one count. This chain joins TRBV2 and TRBJ2-6; 11 positions match TRBD1. Trimming removed 2 bases from V and 0 bases from J; junction bases left unmatched: 9. The CDR3 is 20 amino acids. Germline V CDR1 and CDR2: SNHLY, FYNNEI. The CDR3 protein is CASSELFWDRGNSGANVLTF. In DNA, the CDR3 is TGTGCCAGCAGTGAATTATTTTGGGACAGGGGGAACTCTGGGGCCAACGTCCTGACTTTC.

The chain recombines TRBV5-4 with TRBJ2-3, with D perhaps TRBD1 (6 bases). Looked up from germline, CDR1 is SGHNT and CDR2 is YYREEE (reference sequence). V lost 4 bases and J 1 base, leaving 22 bases between the germline ends. The CDR3 extends over 18 amino acids. This CDR3 reads CASSQGSRWRVGTDTQYF. CDR3 in DNA: TGTGCCAGCAGCCAGGGGTCACGGTGGCGGGTTGGCACAGATACGCAGTATTTT. Full variable domain (missing parts from reference TRBV5-4 and TRBJ2-3): ETGVTQSPTHLIKTRGQQVTLRCSSQSGHNTVSWYQQALGQGPQFIFQYYREEENGRGNFPPRFSGLQFPNYSSELNVNALELDDSALYLCASSQGSRWRVGTDTQYFGPGTRLTVL.